This TCR beta chain was profiled in a study of tumor-infiltrating lymphocytes in primary liver carcinoma. Study summary: These patients were men and women whose ages were 30 to 69 years. Whole-study results and caveats: Tumor-blood pairs (like tumor-adjacent pairs) overlapped less than tumor region pairs did. A significantly higher top-250-clone fraction was recorded for tumors than for blood (p = 0.039).

Researchers drew blood RNA from unsorted whole blood and extracted germline DNA as well. With chronic HBV infection, the patients were also treatment-naive. The authors made TCR beta cDNA from approximately 500 ng total RNA with a constant-region primer. A slightly modified ARM-PCR protocol with three nested multiplex PCR rounds produced these TCR beta libraries. From the multiplex PCR reads, TCRdb called clonotypes with MiXCR, one entry per CDR3 protein. The table shows about 330,000 distinct CDR3 sequences, with less than 65% occurring only once. For this clonotype: Its antigen is not identified.

The sequence derives from a man aged 40-50 years with primary liver carcinoma and hepatitis B virus infection. Input material: peripheral blood.

The CDR3 spells CASSYPVRVETQYF. The DNA of the CDR3 is TGTGCCAGCAGTTACCCCGTGAGAGTGGAGACCCAGTACTTC. The rearrangement joins TRBV6-6 to TRBJ2-5; D ambiguous. Trimming stripped 2 bases from V and 5 bases from J, with 12 bases between. The germline V gene encodes CDR1 MNHNY and CDR2 SVGAGI (reference sequence). This CDR3 contains 14 residues.